Reported below is one TCR beta chain. Data came from immunoSEQ multiplex PCR; TCRdb stores just in-frame clones and leaves some out. This table holds under 200,000 clones, approximately 77% found once. The data were taken from a study of cytotoxic CD8 clonotypes in ibrutinib-treated CLL. In the study overall: Recorded responses included around 24 partial and 2 complete; following median approximately 68 months, roughly 15 stayed remitted and some 12 progressed.

The sequencing used PBMCs, collected after 12 months of ibrutinib treatment. This receptor was taken from a human donor with chronic lymphocytic leukemia.

The CDR3 sequence is CASSPTRGAREQYF. CDR3 DNA sequence: TGTGCCAGCAGCCCCACCCGGGGGGCGCGGGAGCAGTACTTC. The chain combines TRBV9 with TRBJ2-7; possibly TRBD2 for D (7 bases). The CDR3 extends over 14 amino acids. Trimming left V 4 bases short and J 7 bases short, with 18 bases between. The germline CDR1 and CDR2 sequences are SGDLS and YYNGEE.